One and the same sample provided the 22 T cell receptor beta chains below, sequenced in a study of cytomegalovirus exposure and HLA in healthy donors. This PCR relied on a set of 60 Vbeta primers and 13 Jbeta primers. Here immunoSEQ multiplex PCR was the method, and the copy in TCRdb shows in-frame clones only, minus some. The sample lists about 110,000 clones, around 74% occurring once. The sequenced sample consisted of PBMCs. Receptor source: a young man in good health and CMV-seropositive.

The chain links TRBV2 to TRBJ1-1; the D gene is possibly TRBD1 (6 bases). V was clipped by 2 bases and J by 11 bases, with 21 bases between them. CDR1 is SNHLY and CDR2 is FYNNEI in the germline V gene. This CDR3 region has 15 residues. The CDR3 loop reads CASSERSRAEGEAFF. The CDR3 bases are TGTGCCAGCAGTGAAAGGTCTAGGGCCGAGGGGGAGGCTTTCTTT.

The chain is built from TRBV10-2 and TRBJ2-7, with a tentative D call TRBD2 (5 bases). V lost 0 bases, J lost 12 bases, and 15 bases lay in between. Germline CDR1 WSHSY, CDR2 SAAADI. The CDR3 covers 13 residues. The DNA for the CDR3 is TGCGCCAGCAGTGAGTCATGGGCCTCGGGATGGTACTTC. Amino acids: CASSESWASGWYF.

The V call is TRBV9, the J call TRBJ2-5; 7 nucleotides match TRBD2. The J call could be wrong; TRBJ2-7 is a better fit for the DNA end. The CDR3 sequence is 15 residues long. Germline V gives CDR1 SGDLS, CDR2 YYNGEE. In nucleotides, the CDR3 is TGTGCCAGCAGCGTAGGGCTAGCGGAGACCTACGAGCAGTACTTC. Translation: CASSVGLAETYEQYF.

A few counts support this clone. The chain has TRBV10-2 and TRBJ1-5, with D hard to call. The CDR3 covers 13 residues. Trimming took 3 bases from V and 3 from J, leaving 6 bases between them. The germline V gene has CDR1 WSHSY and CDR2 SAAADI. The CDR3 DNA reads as TGCGCCAGCAGTGAACGGTTCAATCAGCCCCAGCATTTT. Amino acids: CASSERFNQPQHF.

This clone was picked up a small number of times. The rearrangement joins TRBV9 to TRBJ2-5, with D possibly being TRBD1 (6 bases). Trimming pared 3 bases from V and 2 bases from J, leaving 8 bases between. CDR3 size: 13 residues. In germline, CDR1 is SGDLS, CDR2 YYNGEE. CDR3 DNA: TGTGCCAGCAGCGGGACAGCACAAGAGACCCAGTACTTC. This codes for CASSGTAQETQYF.

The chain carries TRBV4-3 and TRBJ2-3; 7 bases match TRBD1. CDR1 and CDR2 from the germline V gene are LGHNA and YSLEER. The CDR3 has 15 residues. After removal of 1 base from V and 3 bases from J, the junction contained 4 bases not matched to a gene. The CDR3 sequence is CASSQGQGWTDTQYF. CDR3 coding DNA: TGCGCCAGCAGCCAAGGACAGGGTTGGACAGATACGCAGTATTTT.

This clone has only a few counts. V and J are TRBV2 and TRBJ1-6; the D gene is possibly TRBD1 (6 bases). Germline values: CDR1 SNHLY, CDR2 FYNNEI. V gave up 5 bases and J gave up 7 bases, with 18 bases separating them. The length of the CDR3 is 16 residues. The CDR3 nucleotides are TGTGCCAGCAGTCCGAGGGCAGGGAGGGGGAATTCACCCCTCCACTTT. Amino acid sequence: CASSPRAGRGNSPLHF.

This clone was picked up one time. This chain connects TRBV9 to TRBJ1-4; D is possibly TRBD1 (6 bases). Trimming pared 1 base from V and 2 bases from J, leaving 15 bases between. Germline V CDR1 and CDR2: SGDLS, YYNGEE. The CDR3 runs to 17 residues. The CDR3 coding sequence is TGTGCCAGCAGCGTATCGATTGGGGGCATCACTAATGAAAAACTGTTTTTT. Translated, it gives CASSVSIGGITNEKLFF.

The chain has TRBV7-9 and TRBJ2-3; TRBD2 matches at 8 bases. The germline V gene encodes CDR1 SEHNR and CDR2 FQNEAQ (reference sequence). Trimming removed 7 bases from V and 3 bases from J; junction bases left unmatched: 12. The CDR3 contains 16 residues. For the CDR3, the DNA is TGTGCCAGCACTCCAAACCGGGGGGGGATGACAGATACGCAGTATTTT. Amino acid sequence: CASTPNRGGMTDTQYF.

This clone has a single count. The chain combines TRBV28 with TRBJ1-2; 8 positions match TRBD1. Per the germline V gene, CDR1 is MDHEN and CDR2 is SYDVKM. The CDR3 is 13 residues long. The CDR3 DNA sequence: TGTGCTTCCTCAAGAGGCAGGGGGCATGGCTACACCTTC. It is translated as CASSRGRGHGYTF.

The CDR3 protein is CASSGQGMTTNEKLFF. The CDR3 DNA is TGTGCCAGCTCAGGACAGGGAATGACAACTAATGAAAAACTGTTTTTT. The chain joins TRBV18 to TRBJ1-4; 8 nucleotides line up with TRBD1. The trim removed 5 bases at V and 0 bases at J, leaving 5 bases unmatched. There are 16 residues in the CDR3. Germline-derived CDR1 and CDR2 are KGHSH and LQKENI. Full variable domain (outside the CDR3, taken from reference TRBV18 and TRBJ1-4): NAGVMQNPRHLVRRRGQEARLRCSPMKGHSHVYWYRQLPEEGLKFMVYLQKENIIDESGMPKERFSAEFPKEGPSILRIQQVVRGDSAAYFCASSGQGMTTNEKLFFGSGTQLSVL.

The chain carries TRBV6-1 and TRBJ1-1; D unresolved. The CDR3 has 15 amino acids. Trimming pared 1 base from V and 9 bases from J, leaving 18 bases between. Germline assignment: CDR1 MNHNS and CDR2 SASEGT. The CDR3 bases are TGTGCCAGCAGTGAAGAATTGGGCTGGACGGGGAAAGCTTTCTTT. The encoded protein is CASSEELGWTGKAFF.

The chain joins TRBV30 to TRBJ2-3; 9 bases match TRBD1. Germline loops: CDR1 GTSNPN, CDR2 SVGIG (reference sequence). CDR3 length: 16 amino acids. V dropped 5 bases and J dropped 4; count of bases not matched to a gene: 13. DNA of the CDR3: TGTGCCTGGGGACAGGGGATCGGTGGAGGCCCAGATACGCAGTATTTT. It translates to CAWGQGIGGGPDTQYF.

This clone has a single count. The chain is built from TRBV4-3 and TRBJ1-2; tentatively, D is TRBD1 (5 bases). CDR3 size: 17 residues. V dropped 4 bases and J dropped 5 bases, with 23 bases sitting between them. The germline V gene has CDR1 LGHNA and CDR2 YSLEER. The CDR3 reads CASSPLSRGSSAYGYTF. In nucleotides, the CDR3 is TGCGCCAGCAGCCCCCTTTCGCGGGGGTCCAGCGCTTATGGCTACACCTTC.

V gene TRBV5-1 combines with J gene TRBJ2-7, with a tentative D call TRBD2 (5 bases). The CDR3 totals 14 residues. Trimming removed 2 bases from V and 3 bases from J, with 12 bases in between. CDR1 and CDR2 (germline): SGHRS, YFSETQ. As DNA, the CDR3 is TGCGCCAGCAGCTTCGGAGGAATGTTCTACGAGCAGTACTTC. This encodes CASSFGGMFYEQYF.

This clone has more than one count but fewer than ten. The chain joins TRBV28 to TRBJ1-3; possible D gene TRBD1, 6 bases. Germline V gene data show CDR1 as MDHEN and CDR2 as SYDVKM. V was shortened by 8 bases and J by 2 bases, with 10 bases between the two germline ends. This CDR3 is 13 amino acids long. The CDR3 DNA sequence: TGTGCCAGCGCCAGGGGAACTGGAAACACCATATATTTT. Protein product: CASARGTGNTIYF.

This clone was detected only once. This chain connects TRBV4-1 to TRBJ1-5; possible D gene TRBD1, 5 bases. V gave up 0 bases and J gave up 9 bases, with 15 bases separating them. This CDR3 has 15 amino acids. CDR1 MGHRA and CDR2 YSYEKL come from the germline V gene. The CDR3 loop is CASSQDTGDPGPQHF. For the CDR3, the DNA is TGCGCCAGCAGCCAAGATACGGGGGACCCCGGGCCCCAGCATTTT.

CDR3 sequence (DNA): TGTGCCAGCAGCCCGCCGCGGGAGCCAGCTTTCTTT. This encodes CASSPPREPAFF. The chain joins TRBV7-4 to TRBJ1-1; no definite D call. Germline V gene sequence: CDR1 SGHVT, CDR2 SQSDAQ. The V end lost 5 bases, the J end lost 10 bases, and 14 bases lay between the germline ends. This CDR3 is 12 amino acids long.

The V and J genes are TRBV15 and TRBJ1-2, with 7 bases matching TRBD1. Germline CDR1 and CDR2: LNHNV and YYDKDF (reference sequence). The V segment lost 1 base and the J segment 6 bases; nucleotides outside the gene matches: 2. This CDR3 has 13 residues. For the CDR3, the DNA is TGTGCCACCAGCAGAGCGACAGGGAATGGCTACACCTTC. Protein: CATSRATGNGYTF.

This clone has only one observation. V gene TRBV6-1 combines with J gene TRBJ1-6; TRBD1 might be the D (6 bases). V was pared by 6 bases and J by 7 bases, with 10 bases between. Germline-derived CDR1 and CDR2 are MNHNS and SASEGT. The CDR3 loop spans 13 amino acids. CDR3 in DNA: TGTGCCAGCAGGGAAACAGGGAATTCACCCCTCCACTTT. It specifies CASRETGNSPLHF.

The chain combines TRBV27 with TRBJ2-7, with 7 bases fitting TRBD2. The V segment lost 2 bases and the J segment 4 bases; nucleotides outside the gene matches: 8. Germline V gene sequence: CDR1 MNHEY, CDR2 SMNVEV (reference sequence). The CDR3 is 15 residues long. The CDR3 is CASSLRLSGGYEQYF. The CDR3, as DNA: TGTGCCAGCAGTTTAAGACTTTCCGGGGGGTACGAGCAGTACTTC.

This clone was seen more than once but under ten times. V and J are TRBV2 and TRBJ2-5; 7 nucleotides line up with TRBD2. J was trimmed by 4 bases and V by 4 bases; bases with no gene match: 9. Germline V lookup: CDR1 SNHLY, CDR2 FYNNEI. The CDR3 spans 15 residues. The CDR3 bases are TGTGCCAGCAGTGGACAGAGCGGGGCGGGAGAGACCCAGTACTTC. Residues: CASSGQSGAGETQYF. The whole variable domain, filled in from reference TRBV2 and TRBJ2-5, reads EPEVTQTPSHQVTQMGQEVILRCVPISNHLYFYWYRQILGQKVEFLVSFYNNEISEKSEIFDDQFSVERPDGSNFTLKIRSTKLEDSAMYFCASSGQSGAGETQYFGPGTRLLVL.